This TCR beta chain was retrieved from a study of cytomegalovirus exposure and HLA in healthy donors. Whole-study context: Later, an analysis reported that the 120 or so validation repertoires had used the same platform as the roughly 720 first-cohort repertoires. Whole-study findings and limits: In vitro assays verified that three CMV-associated chains recognized CMV antigens specifically.

Looked up from germline, CDR1 is SGHTS and CDR2 is YDEGEE. Trimming left V 0 bases short and J 4 bases short, with 13 bases between. The CDR3 sequence is 15 residues long. Profiling relied on immunoSEQ multiplex PCR, and the TCRdb table lists in-frame clones only, not all of them. This sample carries about 150,000 clones, roughly nine tenths of them seen once, and the ten largest clones take roughly 9.3%. Comments on this clone: The antigen is unknown.

The origin of this receptor is a woman aged 18-29 years in good health and CMV-seropositive. The J gene is TRBJ1-2, the V gene TRBV5-8, with D possibly TRBD1 on 5 matching bases. The sequenced sample was PBMCs. CDR3 sequence: CASSLGAGTLYGYTF. The CDR3 coding sequence is TGTGCCAGCAGCTTGGGGGCGGGGACCCTCTATGGCTACACCTTC. Full variable domain (outside the CDR3, taken from reference TRBV5-8 and TRBJ1-2): EAGVTQSPTHLIKTRGQQATLRCSPISGHTSVYWYQQALGLGLQFLLWYDEGEERNRGNFPPRFSGRQFPNYSSELNVNALELEDSALYLCASSLGAGTLYGYTFGSGTRLTVV.